What follows are 25 T cell receptor beta chains derived from one specimen sequenced in a study of T cell clonotyping in hematopoietic cell transplantation. The protocol was immunoSEQ multiplex PCR, while the TCRdb copy is restricted to in-frame clones and leaves out a portion. The profile shows about 6,200 clones, about 76% of them singletons. Material: PBMCs, obtained 100 days after allogeneic stem cell transplant. The receptor source for this set is a female patient under 45 who had an allogeneic stem cell transplant, so the T cells may come from the graft donor. Some clones in this sample may be carry-over from other donors' samples.

The V and J genes are TRBV19 and TRBJ2-2, with D hard to call. Germline V CDR1 and CDR2: LNHDA, SQIVND (reference sequence). Trimming removed 5 bases at V and 6 bases at J, with 16 bases between. The CDR3 is made up of 15 amino acids. CDR3 region: CASSLGSGKSGELFF. In DNA form, the CDR3 reads TGTGCCAGTAGTCTCGGAAGTGGGAAATCCGGGGAGCTGTTTTTT.

This clone is labeled medium-sized. The sample carries other DNA sequences with the same CDR3. This chain uses TRBV4-1 with TRBJ1-2; D remains unclear. The CDR3 has 13 amino acids. Germline CDR1 and CDR2: MGHRA and YSYEKL. Trimming took off 0 bases at V and 0 bases at J, with 2 bases between the two ends. This CDR3 is CASSQESNYGYTF. In DNA form, the CDR3 reads TGCGCCAGCAGCCAAGAATCTAACTATGGCTACACCTTC.

The V and J genes are TRBV6-5 and TRBJ2-7; no clear D gene. With 1 base removed from V and 6 bases from J, the gap between germline ends came to 4 bases. The CDR3 sequence is 11 residues long. Per germline, CDR1 MNHEY and CDR2 SVGAGI. The CDR3 region has the DNA TGTGCCAGCAGTTACTGGGGCGAGCAGTACTTC. Translating it yields CASSYWGEQYF.

The chain is built from TRBV10-3 and TRBJ2-7, with 11 bases identical to TRBD2. After removal of 8 bases from V and 5 bases from J, the junction contained 11 bases not matched to a gene. The CDR3 is 15 amino acids. Germline V lookup: CDR1 ENHRY, CDR2 SYGVKD. CDR3 sequence reads: CAIRPLTSGNHEQYF. The DNA of the CDR3 is TGTGCCATCCGCCCCCTGACTAGCGGGAACCACGAGCAGTACTTC.

This clone has just a few counts. The chain employs TRBV4-1 and TRBJ2-7; D not resolved. CDR1 is MGHRA and CDR2 is YSYEKL in the germline V gene. The CDR3 runs to 13 residues. The V end was cut by 1 base, the J end by 5 bases, with 9 bases between. In DNA form, the CDR3 reads TGCGCCAGCAGCCAAGGGATGGAGAACGAGCAGTACTTC. Amino acids: CASSQGMENEQYF.

This rearrangement joins TRBV7-2 to TRBJ1-6, with no clear D. Trimming removed 0 bases from V and 7 bases from J, with 10 bases in between. Germline CDR1 and CDR2: SGHTA and FQGNSA. The CDR3 consists of 15 residues. This CDR3 is CASSLAGLKNSPLHF. The DNA of the CDR3 is TGTGCCAGCAGCTTAGCAGGGTTGAAGAATTCACCCCTCCACTTT.

The CDR3: CASSSPSGSRRDSNQPQHF. In DNA, the CDR3 is TGCGCCAGCAGTAGTCCATCGGGCAGCCGCAGGGATAGCAATCAGCCCCAGCATTTT. This chain links TRBV4-1 with TRBJ1-5, with D tentatively TRBD1 (5 bases). The V and J ends lost 6 bases and 0 bases respectively, with 24 bases between them. This CDR3 comprises 19 residues. Per the germline V gene, CDR1 is MGHRA and CDR2 is YSYEKL.

CDR3 amino acids: CASSQPTGRRTGELFF. The CDR3 coding sequence is TGTGCCAGTAGTCAGCCGACAGGGAGGAGAACCGGGGAGCTGTTTTTT. The J gene is TRBJ2-2, the V gene TRBV19; TRBD1 might be the D (7 bases). V was cut by 5 bases and J by 5 bases, with 18 bases left in between. This CDR3 is 16 amino acids long. Germline CDR1 reads LNHDA; CDR2 reads SQIVND (reference sequence).

The table lists this clone with a count of one. The genes are TRBV18 and TRBJ1-4; 7 nucleotides match TRBD1. Germline V CDR1 and CDR2: KGHSH, LQKENI. The J segment lost 7 bases and the V segment lost 2 bases, leaving 16 bases of the junction unmatched. CDR3 length: 18 residues. The CDR3 DNA follows: TGTGCCAGCTCACCATACCTCGGACAGGAGGGGAGTAGTGAAAAACTGTTTTTT. Its protein product is CASSPYLGQEGSSEKLFF.

This clone was seen only once. The chain couples TRBV5-3 to TRBJ1-3, with TRBD1 as a possible D gene (5 bases). TRBV5-3 is labeled an ORF, and its function is uncertain. Trimming shortened V by 8 bases and J by 2 bases, and 17 bases separated the two germline ends. The CDR3 totals 15 residues. The DNA for the CDR3 is TGTGCCAGCAGCCTAGGGGCAGGGCCTGGAAACACCATATATTTT. Its protein product is CASSLGAGPGNTIYF.

This clone has just one count. This chain connects TRBV9 to TRBJ1-1; TRBD1 aligns across 9 bases. The CDR3 is 13 amino acids. Germline assignment: CDR1 SGDLS and CDR2 YYNGEE. Trimming removed 3 bases from V and 4 bases from J; junction bases left unmatched: 1. The CDR3: CASSGTGATEAFF. Written as DNA, the CDR3 is TGTGCCAGCAGCGGGACAGGGGCCACTGAAGCTTTCTTT. Using reference TRBV9 and TRBJ1-1 for the parts outside the CDR3, the full variable domain is DSGVTQTPKHLITATGQRVTLRCSPRSGDLSVYWYQQSLDQGLQFLIQYYNGEERAKGNILERFSAQQFPDLHSELNLSSLELGDSALYFCASSGTGATEAFFGQGTRLTVV.

The rearrangement links TRBV9 to TRBJ2-2; 9 bases line up with TRBD2. Germline V gene lookup returns CDR1 SGDLS and CDR2 YYNGEE. V lost 1 base, J lost 1 base, and 2 bases stayed unmatched. There are 16 residues in the CDR3. Here the CDR3 DNA reads TGTGCCAGCAGCGTAAATAGCGGGAGGAACACCGGGGAGCTGTTTTTT. Protein sequence: CASSVNSGRNTGELFF.

The chain couples TRBV5-4 to TRBJ1-6; TRBD1 matches at 9 bases. CDR3 length equals 15 residues. CDR1 and CDR2 from the germline V gene are SGHNT and YYREEE (reference sequence). Trimming removed 6 bases from V and 6 bases from J; junction bases left unmatched: 7. CDR3 region: CASTVRDRANSPLHF. For the CDR3, the DNA is TGTGCCAGCACCGTCCGGGACAGGGCTAATTCACCCCTCCACTTT.

The chain has TRBV2 and TRBJ2-5; 8 nucleotides agree with TRBD1. V was pared by 6 bases and J by 5 bases, with 2 bases of the junction left unmatched. Germline V CDR1 and CDR2: SNHLY, FYNNEI. CDR3 length: 12 amino acids. The CDR3 protein is CASRRDRETQYF. The CDR3 region has the DNA TGTGCCAGCAGGAGGGACAGGGAGACCCAGTACTTC.

With respect to this clone: Just one base apart from a much larger clone, this may be a read error. V gene TRBV7-2 combines with J gene TRBJ2-2; 9 bases are shared with TRBD1. From germline, CDR1 is SGHTA and CDR2 FQGNSA. The CDR3 is 15 residues long. The V segment lost 3 bases and the J segment 3 bases; nucleotides outside the gene matches: 2. Here the CDR3 reads CASSFRDRDTGELFF. In DNA, the CDR3 is TGTGCCAGCAGCTTCCGGGACAGGGACACCGGGGAGCTGTTTTTT.

The chain is built from TRBV29-1 and TRBJ2-7; D possibly matches TRBD1 or TRBD2 (6 bases each). Trimming removed 0 bases at V and 5 bases at J, with 8 bases between. Germline assignment: CDR1 SQVTM and CDR2 ANQGSEA. CDR3 length: 12 amino acids. The CDR3 region has the DNA TGCAGCGTTGAAGATGGGGGGCACGAGCAGTACTTC. It specifies CSVEDGGHEQYF.

The rearrangement uses TRBV7-6 and TRBJ1-1; D is perhaps TRBD1 (6 bases). Germline values: CDR1 SGHVS, CDR2 FNYEAQ. The CDR3 loop spans 14 amino acids. Trimming took 0 bases from V and 10 from J, leaving 15 bases between them. The CDR3 here is CASSLAEERGGAFF. CDR3 bases: TGTGCCAGCAGCTTAGCGGAGGAGAGGGGGGGAGCTTTCTTT.

The DNA of the CDR3 is TGTGCCAGCAGGAGGGATCCTGGAAACACCATATATTTT. Translating gives CASRRDPGNTIYF. J is TRBJ1-3 and V is TRBV2, with D unclear. The CDR3 extends over 13 amino acids. The ends were cut back, 6 bases at V and 2 bases at J, with 8 bases in the middle. CDR1 SNHLY and CDR2 FYNNEI come from the germline V gene.

The chain couples TRBV4-1 to TRBJ2-7; TRBD1 aligns across 8 bases. The ends lost 0 bases at V and 5 bases at J; junction bases unmatched: 9. This CDR3 comprises 16 residues. Germline lookup yields CDR1 MGHRA and CDR2 YSYEKL. The CDR3 bases are TGCGCCAGCAGCCAAGAGGGTCAGGGGGCGCCGGACGAGCAGTACTTC. It yields the protein CASSQEGQGAPDEQYF.

This chain connects TRBV5-4 to TRBJ1-6; 11 bases are shared with TRBD1. Germline V lookup: CDR1 SGHNT, CDR2 YYREEE (reference sequence). This CDR3 region has 14 residues. The trim removed 3 bases at V and 10 bases at J, leaving 3 bases unmatched. The CDR3 region is CASSSGQGESPLHF. CDR3 nucleotide sequence: TGTGCCAGCAGCTCGGGACAGGGGGAGTCACCCCTCCACTTT.

This clone was seen a few times. CDR3 region: CAGGQTGEKLFF. In DNA, the CDR3 is TGTGCCGGGGGACAGACAGGTGAAAAACTGTTTTTT. The chain joins TRBV6-1 to TRBJ1-4; 7 nucleotides align to TRBD1. This CDR3 contains 12 residues. CDR1 is MNHNS and CDR2 is SASEGT in the germline V gene. J lost 7 bases, V lost 11 bases, and 7 bases had no gene match.

The chain links TRBV6-5 to TRBJ2-7; 11 positions agree with TRBD1. Looked up from germline, CDR1 is MNHEY and CDR2 is SVGAGI. V was clipped by 6 bases and J by 8 bases; unmatched bases: 9. This CDR3 comprises 14 residues. This chain's CDR3 is CASSLGQGAGKQYF. The CDR3 DNA follows: TGTGCCAGCAGCCTTGGACAGGGGGCGGGGAAGCAGTACTTC.

This sequence joins TRBV6-9 and TRBJ2-7; 8 nucleotides line up with TRBD2. The V segment lost 4 bases and the J segment 2 bases; nucleotides outside the gene matches: 4. The CDR3 loop spans 14 amino acids. CDR1 and CDR2 from the germline V gene are MNHGY and SVAAGI. The CDR3 protein is CASSCGGLAYEQYF. The CDR3 DNA is TGTGCCAGCAGTTGTGGGGGACTAGCCTACGAGCAGTACTTC.

The V and J genes are TRBV2 and TRBJ1-2; D call uncertain. The CDR3 has 11 amino acids. Trimming removed 3 bases from V and 6 bases from J, with 5 bases in between. CDR1 is SNHLY, CDR2 FYNNEI, per germline. The CDR3 bases are TGTGCCAGCAGTGAGGCGGATGGCTACACCTTC. Translated, it gives CASSEADGYTF. The variable domain in full, with the rest retrieved from reference TRBV2 and TRBJ1-2, is EPEVTQTPSHQVTQMGQEVILRCVPISNHLYFYWYRQILGQKVEFLVSFYNNEISEKSEIFDDQFSVERPDGSNFTLKIRSTKLEDSAMYFCASSEADGYTFGSGTRLTVV.

V is TRBV30 and J is TRBJ2-2; D is unresolved. Deletions cut 6 bases from V and 4 bases from J, with 15 bases between. There are 14 residues in the CDR3. Germline CDR1 GTSNPN, CDR2 SVGIG (reference sequence). The CDR3 sequence: CACPPLPFTGELFF. For the CDR3, the DNA is TGTGCCTGCCCTCCTCTTCCCTTCACCGGGGAGCTGTTTTTT.